This TCR beta chain was profiled in a study of identical twins. Whole-study results and caveats: Sharing of beta out-of-frame sequences by twins showed a weaker excess. There were fewer insertions in abundant cord blood beta clonotypes, but memory repertoires showed no such pattern. Partial confounding of zero-insertion analyses by invariant MAIT and iNKT cells was possible.

One entry per CDR3 protein, called by TCRdb with MiXCR from the 5' RACE reads. The sample lists 1.5 million to 2 million distinct CDR3 sequences; around 29% were seen once. Germline lookup yields CDR1 SQVTM and CDR2 ANQGSEA. Trimming cost V 1 base and J 4 bases, with 7 bases left between them. CDR3 length: 12 amino acids. This clonotype showed up just a few times. Its antigen is unidentified. The chain employs TRBV29-1 and TRBJ1-2, with D maybe TRBD1 (5 bases). This sequence was found in a newborn girl in good health. Sequencing used cord blood. This chain's CDR3 is CSVEGGAYGYTF. CDR3 nucleotides: TGCAGCGTTGAAGGTGGGGCCTATGGCTACACCTTC. Complete variable domain (other parts from reference TRBV29-1 and TRBJ1-2): SAVISQKPSRDICQRGTSLTIQCQVDSQVTMMFWYRQQPGQSLTLIATANQGSEATYESGFVIDKFPISRPNLTFSTLTVSNMSPEDSSIYLCSVEGGAYGYTFGSGTRLTVV.